A selection of T cell receptor beta chains follows, all from one sample in a study of OX40 agonist ivuxolimab in advanced cancers. Clones were sequenced by immunoSEQ multiplex PCR, and TCRdb holds only the in-frame ones, with some missing. The data contain 15,000 to 20,000 clones, roughly nine tenths of them singletons. The sequences come from CD4+ or CD8+ T cells sorted from blood, collected in a trial of the OX40 agonist ivuxolimab. These receptors were taken from an adult with an advanced solid tumor such as melanoma, head and neck, liver or kidney cancer. The CDR3 runs from the conserved cysteine through the conserved F or W. D genes are given only for firm matches. The size of a clone is reported for some rows only, either as once, few or many, or as a class for expanded clones.

size: -; V: TRBV4-3; D: TRBD1; J: TRBJ2-7; length: 14; DNA: TGCGCCAGCAGCCAAGGGACAGGGCCCTACGAGCAGTACTTC; CDR3: CASSQGTGPYEQYF
size: once; V: TRBV4-1; D: -; J: TRBJ2-1; length: 12; DNA: TGCGCCAGCAGCCACCCGTCGGATGAGCAGTTCTTC; CDR3: CASSHPSDEQFF
size: -; V: TRBV4-1; D: TRBD1; J: TRBJ2-7; length: 14; DNA: TGTGCCAGCAGCCCATGGACAGGGGCCTACGAGCAGTACTTC; CDR3: CASSPWTGAYEQYF
size: -; V: TRBV7-8; D: -; J: TRBJ1-1; length: 16; DNA: TGTGCCAGCAGCTTAGAGGTCGGCGTGATGAACACTGAAGCTTTCTTT; CDR3: CASSLEVGVMNTEAFF
size: -; V: TRBV5-6; D: -; J: TRBJ1-2; length: 12; DNA: TGTGCCAGCAGCTTGGAGGTGGTTGGCTACACCTTC; CDR3: CASSLEVVGYTF
size: -; V: TRBV29-1; D: TRBD1; J: TRBJ2-5; length: 15; DNA: TGCAGCGTTGACCCCGGGACAGGGGGTGTTGAGACCCAGTACTTC; CDR3: CSVDPGTGGVETQYF
size: -; V: TRBV29-1; D: -; J: TRBJ2-2; length: 14; DNA: TGCAGCGCCTCAGGGGGAGGGGTGGCCGGGGAGCTGTTTTTT; CDR3: CSASGGGVAGELFF
size: -; V: TRBV30; D: -; J: TRBJ2-7; length: 15; DNA: TGTGCCAGCAGCTTACGGGGGGCCAGGGCCTACGAGCAGTACTTC; CDR3: CASSLRGARAYEQYF
size: -; V: TRBV6-4; D: TRBD1; J: TRBJ1-6; length: 13; DNA: TGTGCCAGCAGTGACTCAGTGACAGGGTCCCTCCACTTT; CDR3: CASSDSVTGSLHF
size: -; V: TRBV19; D: -; J: TRBJ1-1; length: 13; DNA: TGTGCCAGTAGCCGGTCTCTGTACACTGAAGCTTTCTTT; CDR3: CASSRSLYTEAFF
size: -; V: TRBV29-1; D: TRBD1; J: TRBJ2-3; length: 13; DNA: TGCAGCGTCCGGGACAGTTTGTCAGATACGCAGTATTTT; CDR3: CSVRDSLSDTQYF
size: -; V: TRBV27; D: -; J: TRBJ1-2; length: 14; DNA: TGTGCCAGCAGTTTATCGGTTGACTCCTATGGCTACACCTTC; CDR3: CASSLSVDSYGYTF
size: -; V: TRBV11-3; D: -; J: TRBJ2-1; length: 16; DNA: TGTGCCAGCAGCTCTCGGTATGGGGAGAGGGTCAATGAGCAGTTCTTC; CDR3: CASSSRYGERVNEQFF
size: -; V: TRBV27; D: TRBD2; J: TRBJ2-7; length: 14; DNA: TGTGCCAGCAGTTCCACTAGCGGACCCTACGAGCAGTACTTC; CDR3: CASSSTSGPYEQYF
size: -; V: TRBV19; D: -; J: TRBJ1-1; length: 16; DNA: TGTGCCAGTAGTATAAGGGTCCGCGCGGGCTACGCTGAAGCTTTCTTT; CDR3: CASSIRVRAGYAEAFF
size: -; V: TRBV4-1; D: TRBD2; J: TRBJ2-1; length: 16; DNA: TGCGCCAGCAGCCAAGAGGGGGGGACTTTCTACAATGAGCAGTTCTTC; CDR3: CASSQEGGTFYNEQFF
size: -; V: TRBV30; D: TRBD1; J: TRBJ2-3; length: 14; DNA: TGTGCCTGGAGTGTGGACAGGAGCACAGATACGCAGTATTTT; CDR3: CAWSVDRSTDTQYF
size: once; V: TRBV9; D: -; J: TRBJ2-1; length: 14; DNA: TGTGCCAGCAGCTCAACCGGCTCCTACAATGAGCAGTTCTTC; CDR3: CASSSTGSYNEQFF
size: -; V: TRBV4-3; D: TRBD1; J: TRBJ2-7; length: 14; DNA: TGCGCCAGCAGCCAGGGACAGGGGACTTACGAGCAGTACTTC; CDR3: CASSQGQGTYEQYF
size: -; V: TRBV19; D: -; J: TRBJ2-1; length: 13; DNA: TGTGCCAGTGGCCACATCTCCTACAATGAGCAGTTCTTC; CDR3: CASGHISYNEQFF
size: -; V: TRBV5-1; D: TRBD1; J: TRBJ2-7; length: 16; DNA: TGCGCCAGCAGCAATCCTTCGGGACAGGTGATCTACGAGCAGTACTTC; CDR3: CASSNPSGQVIYEQYF
size: -; V: TRBV6-1; D: -; J: TRBJ1-4; length: 12; DNA: TGTGCCAGCAGTGCCCTCCGTGGAAAACTGTTTTTT; CDR3: CASSALRGKLFF
size: -; V: TRBV7-2; D: TRBD1; J: TRBJ1-1; length: 15; DNA: TGTGCCAGCAGCTCGGACAGGGAACTTAACACTGAAGCTTTCTTT; CDR3: CASSSDRELNTEAFF
size: -; V: TRBV7-6; D: -; J: TRBJ2-7; length: 15; DNA: TGTGCCAGCAGCCCTCCGGCGCAGGGGCTCCACGAGCAGTACTTC; CDR3: CASSPPAQGLHEQYF
size: once; V: TRBV30; D: -; J: TRBJ1-1; length: 14; DNA: TGTGCCTGGAGTGTGTGGGGAGGGAACACTGAAGCTTTCTTT; CDR3: CAWSVWGGNTEAFF
size: -; V: TRBV15; D: -; J: TRBJ2-2; length: 13; DNA: TGTGCCACCTCAGACGGGAGCACCGGGGAGCTGTTTTTT; CDR3: CATSDGSTGELFF
size: -; V: TRBV6-5; D: -; J: TRBJ1-1; length: 15; DNA: TGTGCCAGCAGTTTAGGAAACTCCATGAACACTGAAGCTTTCTTT; CDR3: CASSLGNSMNTEAFF
size: once; V: TRBV13; D: TRBD1; J: TRBJ2-7; length: 13; DNA: TGTGCCAGCACTAAGGACAGGGCCTACGAGCAGTACTTC; CDR3: CASTKDRAYEQYF
size: -; V: TRBV11-3; D: -; J: TRBJ2-7; length: 13; DNA: TGTGCCAGCAGCCATGGACAGTCGGGCGAGCAGTACTTC; CDR3: CASSHGQSGEQYF
size: once; V: TRBV7-9; D: -; J: TRBJ1-2; length: 13; DNA: TGTGCCAGCAGCGCGGGTTTCGACTATGGCTACACCTTC; CDR3: CASSAGFDYGYTF
size: -; V: TRBV2; D: -; J: TRBJ1-3; length: 15; DNA: TGTGCCAGCAGTGAATGGAGAAGCTCTGGAAACACCATATATTTT; CDR3: CASSEWRSSGNTIYF
size: once; V: TRBV6-1; D: -; J: TRBJ1-2; length: 14; DNA: TGTGCCAGCAGTGAATGGGAGGTTTACTATGGCTACACCTTC; CDR3: CASSEWEVYYGYTF
size: -; V: TRBV18; D: -; J: TRBJ2-7; length: 13; DNA: TGTGCCAGCTCACTCAGACAGAACTACGAGCAGTACTTC; CDR3: CASSLRQNYEQYF
size: -; V: TRBV9; D: TRBD1; J: TRBJ2-7; length: 13; DNA: TGTGCCAGCAGCGGGACAGGGGTCGACGAGCAGTACTTC; CDR3: CASSGTGVDEQYF
size: -; V: TRBV6-5; D: TRBD2; J: TRBJ2-1; length: 15; DNA: TGTGCCAGCAAGCTAGCGGGAGGGTCTCACAATGAGCAGTTCTTC; CDR3: CASKLAGGSHNEQFF
size: -; V: TRBV14; D: TRBD2; J: TRBJ2-5; length: 15; DNA: TGTGCCAGCAGCCCTGGACTAGCGGGACAAGAGACCCAGTACTTC; CDR3: CASSPGLAGQETQYF
size: -; V: TRBV29-1; D: -; J: TRBJ2-5; length: 12; DNA: TGCAGCGTTGGGGACCTAGCGGAGACCCAGTACTTC; CDR3: CSVGDLAETQYF
size: few; V: TRBV15; D: -; J: TRBJ1-5; length: 13; DNA: TGTGCCACCAGCGGAACAGGAGATCAGCCCCAGCATTTT; CDR3: CATSGTGDQPQHF
size: -; V: TRBV2; D: -; J: TRBJ1-2; length: 12; DNA: TGTGCCACCTATCAGGGGATTCGAGGCTACACCTTC; CDR3: CATYQGIRGYTF
size: -; V: TRBV14; D: -; J: TRBJ2-5; length: 13; DNA: TGTGCCAGGAGGGGCGGTATACAAGAGACCCAGTACTTC; CDR3: CARRGGIQETQYF
size: few; V: TRBV25-1; D: -; J: TRBJ1-6; length: 14; DNA: TGTGCCAGCAGTGGGGACCTCTATAATTCACCCCTCCACTTT; CDR3: CASSGDLYNSPLHF
size: -; V: TRBV20-1; D: -; J: TRBJ1-2; length: 11; DNA: TGCAGTGGATGGACATTGGAGGGCTACACCTTC; CDR3: CSGWTLEGYTF
size: once; V: TRBV6-5; D: TRBD1; J: TRBJ2-7; length: 15; DNA: TGTGCCAGCAGTTACCAGCGGACAGGGGACTACGAGCAGTACTTC; CDR3: CASSYQRTGDYEQYF
size: -; V: TRBV2; D: TRBD2; J: TRBJ2-7; length: 15; DNA: TGTGCCAGCAGTGAATCTACGGGGGGTTCCTACGAGCAGTACTTC; CDR3: CASSESTGGSYEQYF
size: -; V: TRBV11-3; D: -; J: TRBJ2-2; length: 16; DNA: TGTGCCAGCCAACGAAAGTCCACCGCTGCGGTCGGGGAGCTGTTTTTT; CDR3: CASQRKSTAAVGELFF
size: -; V: TRBV6-4; D: -; J: TRBJ1-4; length: 16; DNA: TGTGCCAGCAGTGCCCCCGGGGGACAAGCTAATGAAAAACTGTTTTTT; CDR3: CASSAPGGQANEKLFF
size: -; V: TRBV15; D: TRBD2; J: TRBJ2-1; length: 20; DNA: TGTGCCACCAGCAGAGGAAGGGGACTAGCGGGAGGTGGGGACTACAATGAGCAGTTCTTC; CDR3: CATSRGRGLAGGGDYNEQFF
size: -; V: TRBV4-3; D: TRBD2; J: TRBJ2-7; length: 15; DNA: TGCGCCAGCAGCCACGGGACTAGCGGGACCTACGAGCAGTACTTC; CDR3: CASSHGTSGTYEQYF
size: -; V: TRBV6-6; D: -; J: TRBJ1-1; length: 16; DNA: TGTGCCAGCAGCAAAGACCAGTCAATTGCGAACACTGAAGCTTTCTTT; CDR3: CASSKDQSIANTEAFF
size: once; V: TRBV11-3; D: -; J: TRBJ2-7; length: 15; DNA: TGTGCCAGCAGCTTACGGGGGGCCAGGGCCTACGAGCAGTACTTC; CDR3: CASSLRGARAYEQYF
size: -; V: TRBV9; D: -; J: TRBJ2-7; length: 14; DNA: TGTGCCAGCAGCGTAGCTACGGGGAGATACGAGCAGTACTTC; CDR3: CASSVATGRYEQYF
size: once; V: TRBV27; D: TRBD1; J: TRBJ1-1; length: 15; DNA: TGTGCCAGCAGTTTACAGGCAGGGGGCGTCACTGAAGCTTTCTTT; CDR3: CASSLQAGGVTEAFF
size: -; V: TRBV2; D: TRBD1; J: TRBJ1-2; length: 14; DNA: TGTGCCAGCAGTGAAACAGGGGTAAAACATGGCTACACCTTC; CDR3: CASSETGVKHGYTF
size: -; V: TRBV7-9; D: TRBD2; J: TRBJ2-7; length: 15; DNA: TGTGCCAGCAGCTTTTGGGCTAGCGGGAGCTACGAGCAGTACTTC; CDR3: CASSFWASGSYEQYF
size: -; V: TRBV9; D: -; J: TRBJ1-3; length: 14; DNA: TGTGCCAGCAGCGGAATCCACTCTGGAAACACCATATATTTT; CDR3: CASSGIHSGNTIYF
size: -; V: TRBV27; D: -; J: TRBJ1-4; length: 12; DNA: TGTGCCAGCAAAGGACTGGGTGAAAAACTGTTTTTT; CDR3: CASKGLGEKLFF
size: -; V: TRBV6-6; D: -; J: TRBJ2-7; length: 13; DNA: TGTGCCAGCAGTTACAGGGTTGGGTACGAGCAGTACTTC; CDR3: CASSYRVGYEQYF
size: -; V: TRBV14; D: -; J: TRBJ1-2; length: 13; DNA: TGTGCCAGCAGCCAAGTGGGAAACTATGGCTACACCTTC; CDR3: CASSQVGNYGYTF